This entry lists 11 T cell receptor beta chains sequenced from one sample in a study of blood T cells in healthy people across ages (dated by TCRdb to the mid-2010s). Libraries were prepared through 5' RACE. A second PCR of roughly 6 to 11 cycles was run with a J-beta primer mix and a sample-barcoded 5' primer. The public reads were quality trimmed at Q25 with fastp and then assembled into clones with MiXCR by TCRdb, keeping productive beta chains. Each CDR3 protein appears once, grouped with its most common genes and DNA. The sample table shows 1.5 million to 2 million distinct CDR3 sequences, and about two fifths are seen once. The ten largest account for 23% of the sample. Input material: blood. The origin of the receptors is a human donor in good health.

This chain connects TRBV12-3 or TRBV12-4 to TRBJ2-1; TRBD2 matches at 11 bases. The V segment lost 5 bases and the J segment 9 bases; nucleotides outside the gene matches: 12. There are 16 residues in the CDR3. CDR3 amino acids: CASSPPPSGGSGEQFF. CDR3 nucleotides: TGTGCCAGCAGTCCCCCGCCTAGCGGGGGGTCGGGTGAGCAGTTCTTC.

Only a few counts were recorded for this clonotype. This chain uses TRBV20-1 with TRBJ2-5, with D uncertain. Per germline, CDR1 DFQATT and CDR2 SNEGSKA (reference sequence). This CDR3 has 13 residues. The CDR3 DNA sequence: TGCAGCGTCGCGAAGGGTTTCCAAGAGACCCAGTACTTC. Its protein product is CSVAKGFQETQYF.

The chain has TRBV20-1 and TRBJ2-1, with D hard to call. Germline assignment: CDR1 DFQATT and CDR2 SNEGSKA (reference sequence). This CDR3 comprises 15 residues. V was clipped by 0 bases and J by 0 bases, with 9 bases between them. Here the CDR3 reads CSARDGMLSYNEQFF. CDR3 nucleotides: TGCAGTGCTAGAGATGGGATGCTCTCCTACAATGAGCAGTTCTTC.

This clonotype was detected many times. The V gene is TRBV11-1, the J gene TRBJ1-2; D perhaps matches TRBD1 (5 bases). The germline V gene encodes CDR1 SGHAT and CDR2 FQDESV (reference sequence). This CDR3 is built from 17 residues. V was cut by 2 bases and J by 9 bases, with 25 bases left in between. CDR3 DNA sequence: TGTGCCAGCAGCTTATCATCCCCTAGTTCGGCAGGGATGCGCTACACCTTC. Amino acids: CASSLSSPSSAGMRYTF.

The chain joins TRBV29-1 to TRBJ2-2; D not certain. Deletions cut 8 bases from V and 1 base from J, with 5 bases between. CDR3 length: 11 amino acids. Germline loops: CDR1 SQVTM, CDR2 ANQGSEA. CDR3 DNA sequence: TGCAGCACAGAGAACACCGGGGAGCTGTTTTTT. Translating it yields CSTENTGELFF.

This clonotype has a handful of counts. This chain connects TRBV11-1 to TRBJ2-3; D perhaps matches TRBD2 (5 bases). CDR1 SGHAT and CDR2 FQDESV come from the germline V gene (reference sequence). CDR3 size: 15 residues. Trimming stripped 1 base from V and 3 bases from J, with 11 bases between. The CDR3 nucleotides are TGTGCCAGCAGCTTAGTCGAGGGTAATACAGATACGCAGTATTTT. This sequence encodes CASSLVEGNTDTQYF.

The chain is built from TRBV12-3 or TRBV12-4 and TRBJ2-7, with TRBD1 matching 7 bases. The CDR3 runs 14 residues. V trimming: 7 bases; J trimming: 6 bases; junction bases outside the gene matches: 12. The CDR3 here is CASKHRGGMGEQYF. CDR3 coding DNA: TGTGCCAGCAAACATCGAGGGGGCATGGGCGAGCAGTACTTC.

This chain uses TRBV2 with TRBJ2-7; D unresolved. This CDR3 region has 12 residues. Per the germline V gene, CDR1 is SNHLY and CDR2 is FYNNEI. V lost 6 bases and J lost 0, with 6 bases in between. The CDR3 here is CASSGYSYEQYF. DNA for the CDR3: TGTGCCAGCAGCGGGTACTCCTACGAGCAGTACTTC. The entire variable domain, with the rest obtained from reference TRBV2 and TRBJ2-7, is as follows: EPEVTQTPSHQVTQMGQEVILRCVPISNHLYFYWYRQILGQKVEFLVSFYNNEISEKSEIFDDQFSVERPDGSNFTLKIRSTKLEDSAMYFCASSGYSYEQYFGPGTRLTVT.

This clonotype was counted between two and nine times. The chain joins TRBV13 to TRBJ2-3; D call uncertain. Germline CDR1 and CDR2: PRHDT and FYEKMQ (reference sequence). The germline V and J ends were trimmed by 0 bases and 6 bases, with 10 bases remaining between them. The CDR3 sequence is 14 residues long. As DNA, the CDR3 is TGTGCCAGCAGCTTAGGTGTGGATGTGGATACGCAGTATTTT. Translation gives CASSLGVDVDTQYF. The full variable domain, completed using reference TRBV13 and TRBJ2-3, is AAGVIQSPRHLIKEKRETATLKCYPIPRHDTVYWYQQGPGQDPQFLISFYEKMQSDKGSIPDRFSAQQFSDYHSELNMSSLELGDSALYFCASSLGVDVDTQYFGPGTRLTVL.

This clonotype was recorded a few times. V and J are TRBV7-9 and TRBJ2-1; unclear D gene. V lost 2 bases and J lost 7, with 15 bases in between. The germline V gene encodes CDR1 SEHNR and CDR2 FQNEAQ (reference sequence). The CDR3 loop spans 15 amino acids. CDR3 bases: TGTGCCAGCAGCTTACTGAGGTTGCAAGGGAATGAGCAGTTCTTC. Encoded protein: CASSLLRLQGNEQFF.

The CDR3 sequence: CAIGLAGLNEQFF. The CDR3 region has the DNA TGTGCCATAGGACTAGCGGGACTAAATGAGCAGTTCTTC. The chain uses TRBV2 and TRBJ2-1; 12 bases line up with TRBD2. CDR1 SNHLY and CDR2 FYNNEI come from the germline V gene. The V segment lost 10 bases and the J segment 7 bases; nucleotides outside the gene matches: 5. This CDR3 has 13 residues.